The present entry profiles one T cell receptor beta chain with its context. Its antigen has not been determined. Base quality data are lacking; no much larger clone is found one base away. V sheds 7 bases and J sheds 8 bases, leaving 11 bases between their ends. Its CDR3 holds 11 amino acids, cysteine through phenylalanine. The only DNA kept is the CDR3, 33 bases in frame from the first base. The germline V gene (reference sequence) specifies LNHDA as CDR1 and SQIVND as CDR2. The entire isolated RNA was reverse transcribed using the High Capacity cDNA Reverse Transcription Kit, and thus expressed TCRB transcripts were sequenced. Deep immunoSEQ sequencing was applied to naive, central memory and regulatory T cell samples, giving an average of approximately 3.8 million total reads per sample. Sorted cells were lysed in RLT buffer and RNA was extracted with DNase-treated RNeasy Micro or Mini kits, depending on cell number. Each cell subset was processed on its own to prevent cross-contamination, while patient and healthy donor samples were processed together. The immunoSEQ multiplex PCR was used to amplify TCRB sequences from cDNA, generating 87-bp fragments that spanned the CDR3 region. Sequencing of the amplicons was done on the Illumina HiSeq platform. The original pipeline was this. Synthetic template baselines were used to correct PCR bias computationally, reads within Hamming distance 2 were collapsed together, and singletons that could not be merged were discarded. Reads were aligned to IMGT to assign V, D and J genes, CDR3 length, and insertions or deletions at six rearrangement sites. Within each subset, clonotype counts were normalized to sorted cell number, after which true diversity and Gini coefficients were computed with the tcR R package. The overlap coefficient, calculated on TCRB nucleotide sequences, was used to measure repertoire sharing. This immuneACCESS table, as held by TCRdb, lists in-frame sequences with V and J called but not all clones. Of the missing ones, under half trace to an unresolved V gene in checked studies; the others have no known cause. V and J calls and clone size are copied from that table; D and trimming were computed from the DNA. Counted in this sample were 250,000 to 350,000 clones; about 15% of them appeared once. Over 5.5% of the sample lies in the top ten.

The data derive from a study of beta chain features in type 1 diabetes (dated by TCRdb to the late 2010s). Notes on the research overall: Mean age, gender distribution, total cell number and subset yield did not differ between patients and healthy donors. A total of about 99,000,000 sorted cells were examined across all samples, and RNA yield correlated strongly with the number of cells per subset. In the study, TCRB repertoires of sorted circulating CD4+ T cell subsets from recently diagnosed type 1 diabetes patients were compared with those of matched healthy donors. Whereas all 28 donors provided naive and central memory subsets, regulatory and stem cell-like memory subsets were isolated from just 8 patients and about eight healthy donors.

Each donor gave one peripheral blood draw, about 110 mL on average, collected into heparinised tubes. A BD FACSAria II and a panel including CD45RO, CCR7, CD25, CD127, CD95 and CD27 were used to sort naive, central memory, regulatory and stem cell-like memory CD4+ T cells. A purity above 95% was achieved for all sorted populations. PBMCs were isolated right away by Lymphoprep density gradient centrifugation and were stained directly, without culture. To minimize batch effects, samples were stained and sorted in pairs, one healthy donor with one patient per experiment. Overall results and qualifications from the work: Shorter templates might be favored by PCR, yet because patient and control samples were amplified and corrected together, any such skew would affect both groups equally. Type 1 diabetes patients showed a moderate but significant shortening of TCRB CDR3 length in all four CD4+ subsets. Because cDNA was sequenced instead of genomic DNA, activated cells with high expression could be over-represented, although the groups did not differ in activation or CD3 levels. Naive, central memory and regulatory TCRB repertoires appeared more similar among patients than among healthy donors. At VDJ recombination sites, type 1 diabetes patients had fewer insertions and more deleted nucleotides, which implies abnormalities in thymic rearrangement. Only small numbers of individuals were included in the HLA sub-analyses, which left unresolved whether HLA type had any influence on TCRB rearrangement.

Recombination connected TRBV19 to TRBJ1-1, with no D gene named confidently. The TCR originated in a man aged 25 to 45 in good health. Specimen: central memory CD4+ T cells from blood. The DNA is TGTGCCAGTATCCGGCAGTTCGAAGCTTTCTTT. Protein translation: CASIRQFEAFF.